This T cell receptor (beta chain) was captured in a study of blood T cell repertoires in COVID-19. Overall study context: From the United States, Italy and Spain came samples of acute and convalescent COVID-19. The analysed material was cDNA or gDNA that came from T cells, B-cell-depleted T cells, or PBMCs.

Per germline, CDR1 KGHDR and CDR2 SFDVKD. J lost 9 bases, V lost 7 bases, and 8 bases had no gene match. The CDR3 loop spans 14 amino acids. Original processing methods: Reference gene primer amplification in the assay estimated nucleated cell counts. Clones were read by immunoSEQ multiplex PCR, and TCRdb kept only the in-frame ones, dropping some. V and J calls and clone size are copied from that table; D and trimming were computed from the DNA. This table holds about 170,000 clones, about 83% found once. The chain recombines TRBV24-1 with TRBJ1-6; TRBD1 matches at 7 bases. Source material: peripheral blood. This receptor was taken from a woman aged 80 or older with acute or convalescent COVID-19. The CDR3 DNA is TGTGCCACCAGCCGATGGGACAGCGGTTCACCCCTCCACTTT. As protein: CATSRWDSGSPLHF.